The rows below give T cell receptor beta chains drawn from one sample of a study of blood T cell repertoires in COVID-19. The table came from immunoSEQ multiplex PCR; TCRdb's copy has only in-frame clones and leaves some out. This sample yields about 100,000 clones, of which 90% are seen a single time; about 1.5% belongs to the top ten. Material for sequencing was peripheral blood. The origin of the receptors is a human donor with active COVID-19. The donor label of this sample is uncertain. Each CDR3 is given with its conserved first and last residue. D genes are given only for firm matches. Expanded clones get a size class; other rows say once, few or many, or leave the size out.

j_gene: TRBJ2-7; v_gene: TRBV9; abundance: .; d_gene: TRBD1; CDR3nt: TGTGCCAGCAGCGCAAATTACGAAGGGACAGATTACGAGCAGTACTTC; CDR3aa: CASSANYEGTDYEQYF
j_gene: TRBJ1-2; v_gene: TRBV19; abundance: .; d_gene: TRBD1; CDR3nt: TGTGCCAGTAGTACCGGACAGGGTAGAAACTATGGCTACACCTTC; CDR3aa: CASSTGQGRNYGYTF
j_gene: TRBJ1-1; v_gene: TRBV2; abundance: .; d_gene: .; CDR3nt: TGTGCCAGCAGTGAACAGGGGCAGAACACTGAAGCTTTCTTT; CDR3aa: CASSEQGQNTEAFF
j_gene: TRBJ2-1; v_gene: TRBV14; abundance: .; d_gene: TRBD2; CDR3nt: TGTGCCAGCAGCCGGCCTAGCGGGGGCTCCTACAATGAGCAGTTCTTC; CDR3aa: CASSRPSGGSYNEQFF
j_gene: TRBJ1-3; v_gene: TRBV7-9; abundance: .; d_gene: .; CDR3nt: TGTGCCAGCAGCTCTGCCAGCTCTGGAAACACCATATATTTT; CDR3aa: CASSSASSGNTIYF
j_gene: TRBJ2-1; v_gene: TRBV12-3/TRBV12-4; abundance: .; d_gene: .; CDR3nt: TGTGCCAGCAGTTTGTCGGGGAATGAGCAGTTCTTC; CDR3aa: CASSLSGNEQFF
j_gene: TRBJ1-5; v_gene: TRBV12-3/TRBV12-4; abundance: .; d_gene: .; CDR3nt: TGTGCCAGCAGTCCGCAGGGACAGCCCCAGCATTTT; CDR3aa: CASSPQGQPQHF
j_gene: TRBJ2-5; v_gene: TRBV10-3; abundance: .; d_gene: TRBD2; CDR3nt: TGTGCCATCAGTGAGCTGGGACTAGCGGGGAGAGCGGGGACCCAGTACTTC; CDR3aa: CAISELGLAGRAGTQYF
j_gene: TRBJ2-2; v_gene: TRBV5-1; abundance: .; d_gene: TRBD1; CDR3nt: TGCGCCAGCAGCTTGCTTCCCGGGACAGGGTACACGAACACCGGGGAGCTGTTTTTT; CDR3aa: CASSLLPGTGYTNTGELFF
j_gene: TRBJ2-1; v_gene: TRBV5-6; abundance: .; d_gene: TRBD2; CDR3nt: TGTGCCAGTTCACGGGGGGTCGTAGACAATGAGCAGTTCTTC; CDR3aa: CASSRGVVDNEQFF
j_gene: TRBJ2-1; v_gene: TRBV14; abundance: .; d_gene: .; CDR3nt: TGTGCCAGCAGCCAAGATCGGCGAAGCGACCGCTTTGAAGAGCAGTTCTTC; CDR3aa: CASSQDRRSDRFEEQFF
j_gene: TRBJ2-1; v_gene: TRBV27; abundance: .; d_gene: TRBD2; CDR3nt: TGTGCCAGCAGTCGACTAGCGGGGACAAGCAATGAGCAGTTCTTC; CDR3aa: CASSRLAGTSNEQFF
j_gene: TRBJ2-2; v_gene: TRBV27; abundance: once; d_gene: TRBD1; CDR3nt: TGTGCCAGCAAAAGACAGGGGCCCTACACCGGGGAGCTGTTTTTT; CDR3aa: CASKRQGPYTGELFF
j_gene: TRBJ1-5; v_gene: TRBV9; abundance: .; d_gene: .; CDR3nt: TGTGCCAGCAGCGTAGGACAGATGGATAGCAATCAGCCCCAGCATTTT; CDR3aa: CASSVGQMDSNQPQHF
j_gene: TRBJ2-7; v_gene: TRBV9; abundance: .; d_gene: .; CDR3nt: TGTGCCAGCAGCGTCCTAGAATCGGCGGAGCAGTACTTC; CDR3aa: CASSVLESAEQYF
j_gene: TRBJ2-7; v_gene: TRBV5-8; abundance: once; d_gene: .; CDR3nt: TGTGCCAGCAGCTACACCCCAGGGATGAGGTACGAGCAGTACTTC; CDR3aa: CASSYTPGMRYEQYF
j_gene: TRBJ2-7; v_gene: TRBV19; abundance: .; d_gene: TRBD2; CDR3nt: TGTGCCAGTAGACCGGGACTAGCGAACTACGAGCAGTACTTC; CDR3aa: CASRPGLANYEQYF
j_gene: TRBJ2-1; v_gene: TRBV12-5; abundance: once; d_gene: .; CDR3nt: TGTGCTAGTGGTTTGTTTGGCCACAATGAGCAGTTCTTC; CDR3aa: CASGLFGHNEQFF
j_gene: TRBJ1-5; v_gene: TRBV7-2; abundance: .; d_gene: .; CDR3nt: TGTGCCAGCAGCTTAGTGTACAATCAGCCCCAGCATTTT; CDR3aa: CASSLVYNQPQHF
j_gene: TRBJ2-3; v_gene: TRBV20-1; abundance: .; d_gene: TRBD2; CDR3nt: TGCAGTGCTAGTTTCGGGGGGGCCGGATATAGCACAGATACGCAGTATTTT; CDR3aa: CSASFGGAGYSTDTQYF
j_gene: TRBJ1-2; v_gene: TRBV6-2/TRBV6-3; abundance: .; d_gene: .; CDR3nt: TGTGCCAGCAGTTACCCCTCCGGGACTAACTATGGCTACACCTTC; CDR3aa: CASSYPSGTNYGYTF
j_gene: TRBJ1-1; v_gene: TRBV7-9; abundance: few; d_gene: .; CDR3nt: TGTGCCAGCAGCTTATCGGAGAGCGGGAACACTGAAGCTTTCTTT; CDR3aa: CASSLSESGNTEAFF
j_gene: TRBJ2-7; v_gene: TRBV6-2/TRBV6-3; abundance: .; d_gene: .; CDR3nt: TGTGCCAGCAGTTACTCCCCGGGGGTGGCGATATCCTACGAGCAGTACTTC; CDR3aa: CASSYSPGVAISYEQYF
j_gene: TRBJ1-1; v_gene: TRBV19; abundance: .; d_gene: .; CDR3nt: TGTGCCAGTAAAGAGACAGGGAACACTGAAGCTTTCTTT; CDR3aa: CASKETGNTEAFF
j_gene: TRBJ1-2; v_gene: TRBV4-1; abundance: .; d_gene: TRBD1; CDR3nt: TGCGCCAGCAGCCAAGACGGGACAGGGGATAGGGGCTACACCTTC; CDR3aa: CASSQDGTGDRGYTF
j_gene: TRBJ1-1; v_gene: TRBV27; abundance: .; d_gene: .; CDR3nt: TGTGCCAGCAGTTTGGGGAGCTGGGAGGCGGGGAACACTGAAGCTTTCTTT; CDR3aa: CASSLGSWEAGNTEAFF
j_gene: TRBJ2-3; v_gene: TRBV27; abundance: .; d_gene: TRBD2; CDR3nt: TGTGCCAGCAGTTTCATTAGCGGGGGGACCACAGATACGCAGTATTTT; CDR3aa: CASSFISGGTTDTQYF
j_gene: TRBJ1-6; v_gene: TRBV5-1; abundance: once; d_gene: .; CDR3nt: TGCGCCAGCAGCACGTTATACGGTTCACCCCTCCACTTT; CDR3aa: CASSTLYGSPLHF
j_gene: TRBJ2-3; v_gene: TRBV29-1; abundance: .; d_gene: TRBD1; CDR3nt: TGCAGCGTTCAACAGGGGGCTGCAGATACGCAGTATTTT; CDR3aa: CSVQQGAADTQYF
j_gene: TRBJ2-3; v_gene: TRBV4-3; abundance: .; d_gene: TRBD2; CDR3nt: TGCGCCAGCAGCCAAGATCCCGGGGGGGCCGCAGATACGCAGTATTTT; CDR3aa: CASSQDPGGAADTQYF
j_gene: TRBJ2-1; v_gene: TRBV20-1; abundance: .; d_gene: TRBD2; CDR3nt: TGCAGTGCTAGTCCTTTGACCGGACTAGCGGGGGGGTTAGAGCAGTTCTTC; CDR3aa: CSASPLTGLAGGLEQFF
j_gene: TRBJ1-1; v_gene: TRBV6-5; abundance: .; d_gene: .; CDR3nt: TGTGCCAGCAGTTACTCGAGTGGTCGGTCGAACACTGAAGCTTTCTTT; CDR3aa: CASSYSSGRSNTEAFF
j_gene: TRBJ1-1; v_gene: TRBV9; abundance: .; d_gene: TRBD1; CDR3nt: TGTGCCAGCAGCGTAGTTGGAGTGGCTGTACAGGGGGGGTCGCGGGTCCGGAACACTGAAGCTTTCTTT; CDR3aa: CASSVVGVAVQGGSRVRNTEAFF
j_gene: TRBJ2-2; v_gene: TRBV11-1; abundance: .; d_gene: TRBD2; CDR3nt: TGTGCCAGCAGCTTTGGGGGGGAGGACACCGGGGAGCTGTTTTTT; CDR3aa: CASSFGGEDTGELFF
j_gene: TRBJ1-2; v_gene: TRBV9; abundance: .; d_gene: .; CDR3nt: TGTGCCAGCAGCGTAGCGGGAAACTATGGCTACACCTTC; CDR3aa: CASSVAGNYGYTF
j_gene: TRBJ2-3; v_gene: TRBV5-1; abundance: .; d_gene: .; CDR3nt: TGCGCCAGCAGGCTAGGAATTTCGGGGGATACGCAGTATTTT; CDR3aa: CASRLGISGDTQYF
j_gene: TRBJ2-3; v_gene: TRBV7-9; abundance: few; d_gene: TRBD1; CDR3nt: TGTGCCAGCAGCTGGGGACAGGGGGAAGAAGATACGCAGTATTTT; CDR3aa: CASSWGQGEEDTQYF
j_gene: TRBJ1-6; v_gene: TRBV5-1; abundance: .; d_gene: TRBD1; CDR3nt: TGCGCCAGCAGCTGGGGACAGGGAAGGGTTAATTCACCCCTCCACTTT; CDR3aa: CASSWGQGRVNSPLHF
j_gene: TRBJ2-3; v_gene: TRBV6-5; abundance: .; d_gene: .; CDR3nt: TGTGCCAGCAGCCTCGGGGTGGGTACGCAGTATTTT; CDR3aa: CASSLGVGTQYF
j_gene: TRBJ2-3; v_gene: TRBV28; abundance: .; d_gene: .; CDR3nt: TGTGCCAGCAGTTCCAGTGGGCTCAGCACAGATACGCAGTATTTT; CDR3aa: CASSSSGLSTDTQYF
j_gene: TRBJ2-2; v_gene: TRBV5-6; abundance: .; d_gene: .; CDR3nt: TGTGCCAGCGGTAGGCGGGTACGGAGCGGGGAGCTGTTTTTT; CDR3aa: CASGRRVRSGELFF
j_gene: TRBJ1-1; v_gene: TRBV9; abundance: .; d_gene: TRBD1; CDR3nt: TGTGCCAGCAGCGTTAAATCGGGACAGTTGAACACTGAAGCTTTCTTT; CDR3aa: CASSVKSGQLNTEAFF
j_gene: TRBJ2-7; v_gene: TRBV6-2/TRBV6-3; abundance: .; d_gene: .; CDR3nt: TGTGCCAGCAGTCAACTCTACGAGCAGTACTTC; CDR3aa: CASSQLYEQYF
j_gene: TRBJ1-1; v_gene: TRBV28; abundance: .; d_gene: .; CDR3nt: TGTGCCAGCAGTCCGCCCGGGGTTAGGAACACTGAAGCTTTCTTT; CDR3aa: CASSPPGVRNTEAFF
j_gene: TRBJ2-7; v_gene: TRBV23-1; abundance: .; d_gene: .; CDR3nt: TGCGCCAGCAGTCAATCGCGGGGATTTAACTCCTACGAGCAGTACTTC; CDR3aa: CASSQSRGFNSYEQYF
j_gene: TRBJ2-3; v_gene: TRBV5-4; abundance: .; d_gene: TRBD2; CDR3nt: TGTGCCAGCAGCTTGGGCGGGGGGGCGTCAGATACGCAGTATTTT; CDR3aa: CASSLGGGASDTQYF
j_gene: TRBJ1-2; v_gene: TRBV5-4; abundance: .; d_gene: .; CDR3nt: TGTGCCAGCAGCTTGAGGTCGACAGGACTCGGGGTGTTGGGCACCTTC; CDR3aa: CASSLRSTGLGVLGTF
j_gene: TRBJ2-7; v_gene: TRBV6-6; abundance: .; d_gene: TRBD2; CDR3nt: TGTGCCAGCAGTTACTACAGCGGGGGGGCCTACGAGCAGTACTTC; CDR3aa: CASSYYSGGAYEQYF
j_gene: TRBJ1-1; v_gene: TRBV6-5; abundance: .; d_gene: .; CDR3nt: TGTGCCAGCAGCCGTGACAGGAACACTGAAGCTTTCTTT; CDR3aa: CASSRDRNTEAFF
j_gene: TRBJ2-3; v_gene: TRBV19; abundance: .; d_gene: TRBD1; CDR3nt: TGTGCCAGTAATTCTCCGAGGGACAGCGAAAGCACAGATACGCAGTATTTT; CDR3aa: CASNSPRDSESTDTQYF
j_gene: TRBJ2-7; v_gene: TRBV6-5; abundance: .; d_gene: .; CDR3nt: TGTGCCAGCAGTTACCTGGCGGTCCCCTACGAGCAGTACTTC; CDR3aa: CASSYLAVPYEQYF
j_gene: TRBJ1-5; v_gene: TRBV6-2/TRBV6-3; abundance: .; d_gene: .; CDR3nt: TGTGCCAGCAGCCGACAATCTAGCAATCAGCCCCAGCATTTT; CDR3aa: CASSRQSSNQPQHF
j_gene: TRBJ2-7; v_gene: TRBV7-2; abundance: .; d_gene: .; CDR3nt: TGTGCCAGCAGAAATGGGCCCCACCCCTCCTACGAGCAGTACTTC; CDR3aa: CASRNGPHPSYEQYF
j_gene: TRBJ1-1; v_gene: TRBV4-3; abundance: .; d_gene: .; CDR3nt: TGCGCCAGCAGCCAAGATCAGGCAAAGGAAGCTTTCTTT; CDR3aa: CASSQDQAKEAFF